The TCR beta chain under discussion was sequenced for a study of control samples from healthy donors and cancer patients. The J segment lost 4 bases and the V segment lost 5 bases, leaving 5 bases of the junction unmatched. The germline CDR1 and CDR2 sequences are MRHNA and SNTAGT. The CDR3 consists of 14 residues. Assay: immunoSEQ multiplex PCR; the TCRdb copy retains only in-frame clones and omits some. The top ten hold around 1.6% of the sample, which has more than 150,000 clones, just under 95% seen once. This TCR came from a man younger than 35 in good health. J is TRBJ1-2 and V is TRBV6-4; 9 positions match TRBD1. Sequencing was done on a sample of blood. The CDR3 DNA is TGTGCCAGCAGTCCCGGGACAGGGCCCTATGGCTACACCTTC. This codes for CASSPGTGPYGYTF.